The entry that follows covers one TCR beta chain sequence. The antigen is unknown. This sample was taken from a study of T cells after yellow fever vaccination. Study-wide background: Preparing low-cell-number fractions relied on SMART-Seq v4 Ultra Low Input. Notes on the study in general: Clonotype sharing between CD4 and CD8 compartments was small. The study found a weaker secondary response that peaked faster, day 5 versus 15.

TCR cDNA, made by 5'RACE template switching, carried an added universal primer site and UMIs. TCRdb re-analysed the 5' RACE reads in MiXCR, keeping a single row per CDR3 protein. The sample shows around 310,000 distinct CDR3 sequences, about 3.5% of them seen only once. This clonotype originated in a man between 18 and 29 years old who received the YFV17D yellow fever vaccine. The source was PBMCs, collected on the day of the yellow fever booster vaccination.

The CDR3 DNA reads as TGTGCCAGTAGTATGAGGGCCGCTGAAGCTTTCTTT. It encodes CASSMRAAEAFF. J is TRBJ1-1 and V is TRBV19; D is uncertain. The length of the CDR3 is 12 residues. Trimming pared 3 bases from V and 6 bases from J, leaving 8 bases between. Germline loops: CDR1 LNHDA, CDR2 SQIVND (reference sequence).